Listed here are 16 T cell receptor beta chains from one sample, sequenced in a study of T cells in localized non-small cell lung cancer. Sequenced by immunoSEQ multiplex PCR; TCRdb stores in-frame clones only, minus some. The table shows approximately 54,000 clones, with about 80% occurring only once. The sequencing used peripheral blood, collected before any cancer treatment. The source of these receptors is a female donor over 55 with stage II squamous cell lung carcinoma.

The chain recombines TRBV7-3 with TRBJ2-1, with a possible D match to TRBD2 (6 bases). V was trimmed by 5 bases and J by 10 bases, leaving 18 bases between them. The germline CDR1 and CDR2 sequences are SGHTA and FQGTGA. The CDR3 spans 14 residues. The CDR3 DNA reads as TGTGCCAGCAGCCCCTCCCCGGGACTCCCCGAGCAGTTCTTC. This encodes CASSPSPGLPEQFF.

The chain recombines TRBV7-9 with TRBJ1-2; 7 bases line up with TRBD1. The CDR3 sequence is 15 residues long. The V gene end was trimmed by 4 bases and the J gene end by 4 bases; junction bases not matched to a gene: 9. Germline CDR1 and CDR2: SEHNR and FQNEAQ (reference sequence). The CDR3 region is CASSSTETGTYGYTF. CDR3 coding DNA: TGTGCCAGCAGCTCCACCGAGACAGGGACCTATGGCTACACCTTC.

The V gene is TRBV4-2, the J gene TRBJ2-3, with 9 bases fitting TRBD2. Germline-derived CDR1 and CDR2 are LGHNA and YNFKEQ. With V trimmed by 0 bases and J by 2 bases, 3 bases remained unmatched. The CDR3 loop spans 16 amino acids. In DNA form, the CDR3 reads TGTGCCAGCAGCCAAGATCCTAGCGGGGCCACAGATACGCAGTATTTT. The encoded protein is CASSQDPSGATDTQYF.

The J gene is TRBJ1-5, the V gene TRBV19; D may be TRBD1 (5 bases). The CDR3 runs to 14 residues. Per germline, CDR1 LNHDA and CDR2 SQIVND (reference sequence). V gave up 4 bases and J gave up 5 bases, with 12 bases separating them. The CDR3 loop is CASSTRQTHQPQHF. The CDR3, as DNA: TGTGCCAGTAGTACTAGACAGACTCATCAGCCCCAGCATTTT.

The rearrangement links TRBV19 to TRBJ2-7, with a tentative D call TRBD2 (6 bases). The CDR3 is made up of 15 amino acids. The V gene's germline CDR1 is LNHDA and CDR2 SQIVND (reference sequence). Trimming removed 6 bases at V and 2 bases at J, with 17 bases between. The CDR3: CASSPGAGGTYEQYF. DNA for the CDR3: TGTGCCAGTAGCCCCGGGGCGGGCGGGACCTACGAGCAGTACTTC.

The chain uses TRBV19 and TRBJ2-2; TRBD1 agrees at 7 bases. V lost 5 bases and J lost 7; bases outside the gene matches: 7. Germline V gene lookup returns CDR1 LNHDA and CDR2 SQIVND (reference sequence). The CDR3 is 14 amino acids. The CDR3 nucleotides are TGTGCCAGTAGTCTGACAGGGATAGGCGGGGAGCTGTTTTTT. Amino acid sequence: CASSLTGIGGELFF.

This clone has a count of ten or more. This chain uses TRBV4-1 with TRBJ2-5, with no clear D. CDR1 and CDR2 (germline): MGHRA, YSYEKL. The CDR3 runs 17 residues. The V end was cut by 3 bases, the J end by 0 bases, with 17 bases between. For the CDR3, the DNA is TGCGCCAGCAGCCACCCCCGGACGGGTAGCCACCAAGAGACCCAGTACTTC. It translates to CASSHPRTGSHQETQYF.

The rearrangement links TRBV29-1 to TRBJ2-3; D ambiguous. The CDR3 spans 11 residues. V was trimmed by 0 bases and J by 8 bases, leaving 6 bases between them. Germline V gives CDR1 SQVTM, CDR2 ANQGSEA. As DNA, the CDR3 is TGCAGCGTTGAAGATACTGGTACGCAGTATTTT. Its protein is CSVEDTGTQYF.

The chain combines TRBV15 with TRBJ1-2, with 8 bases matching TRBD1. The CDR3 extends over 13 amino acids. Trimming cost V 3 bases and J 3 bases; bases outside gene matches: 0. The germline gives CDR1 LNHNV, CDR2 YYDKDF (reference sequence). In DNA, the CDR3 is TGTGCCACCAGCAGGGGACAGGACTATGGCTACACCTTC. This encodes CATSRGQDYGYTF. Variable domain in full (rest from reference TRBV15 and TRBJ1-2): DAMVIQNPRYQVTQFGKPVTLSCSQTLNHNVMYWYQQKSSQAPKLLFHYYDKDFNNEADTPDNFQSRRPNTSFCFLDIRSPGLGDTAMYLCATSRGQDYGYTFGSGTRLTVV.

V and J are TRBV9 and TRBJ2-1, with D perhaps assigned TRBD1 or TRBD2 (7 bases each). This CDR3 region has 18 residues. Per germline, CDR1 SGDLS and CDR2 YYNGEE. V was cut by 0 bases and J by 5 bases, with 21 bases left in between. Here the CDR3 reads CASSVAGRGQRSDNEQFF. The CDR3 DNA follows: TGTGCCAGCAGCGTAGCGGGGAGGGGGCAACGGTCCGACAATGAGCAGTTCTTC.

This chain uses TRBV19 with TRBJ1-3; no clear D. This CDR3 has 13 amino acids. Germline assignment: CDR1 LNHDA and CDR2 SQIVND (reference sequence). V was trimmed by 5 bases and J by 0 bases, leaving 5 bases between them. The CDR3 DNA sequence: TGTGCCAGTAGTCCCTTCTCTGGAAACACCATATATTTT. Translating it yields CASSPFSGNTIYF.

This clone has only one observation. This sequence joins TRBV19 and TRBJ2-7, with D unresolved. Germline values: CDR1 LNHDA, CDR2 SQIVND (reference sequence). The CDR3 is 12 residues long. V shed 3 bases and J shed 7 bases, with 10 bases lying between them. The CDR3, as DNA: TGTGCCAGTAGTATGGAATGGGGAGAGCAGTACTTC. Its translation is CASSMEWGEQYF.

This chain uses TRBV7-8 with TRBJ1-2; D unclear. V was clipped by 0 bases and J by 0 bases, with 5 bases between them. Per the germline V gene, CDR1 is SGHVS and CDR2 is FQNEAQ. The CDR3 covers 14 residues. CDR3 DNA sequence: TGTGCCAGCAGCTTAGCACAGCCTAACTATGGCTACACCTTC. Translating gives CASSLAQPNYGYTF.

V usage is TRBV5-1 and J usage is TRBJ2-3; 7 bases are shared with TRBD2. CDR3 size: 14 residues. Germline CDR1 and CDR2: SGHRS and YFSETQ. V shed 1 base, J shed 8 bases, and the junction held 7 bases outside the gene matches. The CDR3 nucleotides read TGCGCCAGCAGCTTGCCGGGGGGACCGGGTACGCAGTATTTT. Translated: CASSLPGGPGTQYF.

The count of this clone is one. The V and J genes are TRBV6-6 and TRBJ1-2, with D possibly matching TRBD1 (6 bases). The CDR3 sequence is 13 residues long. V was shortened by 10 bases and J by 3 bases, with 15 bases between the two germline ends. Germline loops: CDR1 MNHNY, CDR2 SVGAGI (reference sequence). CDR3 amino acids: CAITGTTYYGYTF. CDR3 sequence (DNA): TGTGCCATCACAGGGACCACATACTATGGCTACACCTTC.

The chain employs TRBV9 and TRBJ1-1, with TRBD1 matching 7 bases. The CDR3 is made up of 14 amino acids. With V trimmed by 3 bases and J by 3 bases, 5 bases remained unmatched. CDR1 and CDR2 (germline): SGDLS, YYNGEE. In DNA, the CDR3 is TGTGCCAGCAGCGCTGAGGACAGGTACACTGAAGCTTTCTTT. The encoded protein is CASSAEDRYTEAFF. Full variable domain (outside the CDR3, taken from reference TRBV9 and TRBJ1-1): DSGVTQTPKHLITATGQRVTLRCSPRSGDLSVYWYQQSLDQGLQFLIQYYNGEERAKGNILERFSAQQFPDLHSELNLSSLELGDSALYFCASSAEDRYTEAFFGQGTRLTVV.